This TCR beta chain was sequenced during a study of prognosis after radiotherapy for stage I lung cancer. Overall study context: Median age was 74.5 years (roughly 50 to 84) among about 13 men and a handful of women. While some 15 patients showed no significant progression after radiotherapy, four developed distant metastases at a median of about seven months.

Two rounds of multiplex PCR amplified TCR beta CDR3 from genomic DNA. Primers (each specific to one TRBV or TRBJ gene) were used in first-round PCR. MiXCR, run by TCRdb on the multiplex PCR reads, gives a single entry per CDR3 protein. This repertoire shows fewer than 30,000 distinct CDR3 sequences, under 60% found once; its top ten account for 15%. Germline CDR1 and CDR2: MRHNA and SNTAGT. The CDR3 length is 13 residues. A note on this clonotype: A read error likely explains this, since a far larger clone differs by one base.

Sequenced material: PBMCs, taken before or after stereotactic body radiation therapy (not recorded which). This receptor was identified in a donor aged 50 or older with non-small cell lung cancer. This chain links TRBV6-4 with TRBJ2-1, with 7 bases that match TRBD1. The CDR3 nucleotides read TGTTCCAGCAGCCCAACAACGGGACAGCGGCAGTTCTTC. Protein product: CSSSPTTGQRQFF.